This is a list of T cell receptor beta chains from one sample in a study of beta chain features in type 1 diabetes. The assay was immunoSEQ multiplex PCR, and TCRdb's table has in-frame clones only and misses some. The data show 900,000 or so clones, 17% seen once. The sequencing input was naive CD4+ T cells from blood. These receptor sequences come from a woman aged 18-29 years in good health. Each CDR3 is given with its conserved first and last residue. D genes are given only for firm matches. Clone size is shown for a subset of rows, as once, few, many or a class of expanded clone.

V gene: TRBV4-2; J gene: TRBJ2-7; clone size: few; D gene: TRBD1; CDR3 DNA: TGTGCCAGCAGCCAAGAGGGACAGGGTAGGAACGAGCAGTACTTC; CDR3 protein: CASSQEGQGRNEQYF
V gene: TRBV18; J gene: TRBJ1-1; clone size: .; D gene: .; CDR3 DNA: TGTGCCAGCTCACCAATTGGGGGAGTCGGCACTGAAGCTTTCTTT; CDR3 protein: CASSPIGGVGTEAFF
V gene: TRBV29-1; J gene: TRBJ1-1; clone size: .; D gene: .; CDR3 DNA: TGCAGCGTTGTTCCCAGTGGGTCGTACACTGAAGCTTTCTTT; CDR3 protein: CSVVPSGSYTEAFF
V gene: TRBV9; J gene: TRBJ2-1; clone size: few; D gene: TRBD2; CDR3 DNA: TGTGCCAGCAGCGTACTAGCGGGAGGGCCCGGCCCCCCCTACAATGAGCAGTTCTTC; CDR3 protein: CASSVLAGGPGPPYNEQFF
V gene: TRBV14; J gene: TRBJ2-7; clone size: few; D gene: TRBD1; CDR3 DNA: TGTGCCAGCAGCTCAGGGGGCCACGAGCAGTACTTC; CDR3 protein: CASSSGGHEQYF
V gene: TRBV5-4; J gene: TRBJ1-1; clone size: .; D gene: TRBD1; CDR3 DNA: TGTGCCAGCAGCTTCGCGACAGGGGAGGGGACTGAAGCTTTCTTT; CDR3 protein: CASSFATGEGTEAFF
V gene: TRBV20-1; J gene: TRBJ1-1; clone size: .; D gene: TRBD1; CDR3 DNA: TGCAGTGCGATAGGGGACAGGGTTGCTTTCTTT; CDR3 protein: CSAIGDRVAFF
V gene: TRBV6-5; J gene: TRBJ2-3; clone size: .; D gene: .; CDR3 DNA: TGTGCCAGCAGTTACTCCAGGGGAGGAGATACGCAGTATTTT; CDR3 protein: CASSYSRGGDTQYF
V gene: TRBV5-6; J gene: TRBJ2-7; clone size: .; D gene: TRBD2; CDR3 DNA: TGTGCCAGCAGCTTGGTAGGTAGCGGGAGTTCCTACGAGCAGTACTTC; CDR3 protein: CASSLVGSGSSYEQYF
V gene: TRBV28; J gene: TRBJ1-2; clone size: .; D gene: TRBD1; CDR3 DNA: TGTGCCAGCAGTTCGCACAGGGGGCCAGGGCAAGGCTACACCTTC; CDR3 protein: CASSSHRGPGQGYTF
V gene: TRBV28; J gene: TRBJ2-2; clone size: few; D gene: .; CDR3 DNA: TGTGCCAGCAGTATTAGCACCGGGGAGCTGTTTTTT; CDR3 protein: CASSISTGELFF
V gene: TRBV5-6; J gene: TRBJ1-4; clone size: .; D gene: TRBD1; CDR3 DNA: TGTGCCAGCAGCCCCGGGACAGGGGTGGTGGAAAAACTGTTTTTT; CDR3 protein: CASSPGTGVVEKLFF
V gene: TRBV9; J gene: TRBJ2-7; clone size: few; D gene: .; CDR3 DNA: TGTGCCAGCAGCGTAGCGGCAGGGGCGCCCTACGAGCAGTACTTC; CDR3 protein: CASSVAAGAPYEQYF
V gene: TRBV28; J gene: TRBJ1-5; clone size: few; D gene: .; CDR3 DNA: TGTGCCAGCAGAGAGACAGCCCGGGGCAATCAGCCCCAGCATTTT; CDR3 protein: CASRETARGNQPQHF
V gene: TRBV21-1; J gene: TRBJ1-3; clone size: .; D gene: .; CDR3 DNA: TGTGCCAGCAGCAAGTGCGGAGGGCGCCAGTCTGGAAACACCATATATTTT; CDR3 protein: CASSKCGGRQSGNTIYF
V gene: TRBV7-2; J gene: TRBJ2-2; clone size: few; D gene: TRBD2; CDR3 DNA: TGTGCCAGCAGATTTAATAGCGGGAGGGGTTCCGGGGAGCTGTTTTTT; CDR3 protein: CASRFNSGRGSGELFF
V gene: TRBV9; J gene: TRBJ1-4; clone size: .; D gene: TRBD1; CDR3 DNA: TGTGCCAGCAGCGTAGCAGGGGGTCGAGGTGAAAAACTGTTTTTT; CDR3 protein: CASSVAGGRGEKLFF
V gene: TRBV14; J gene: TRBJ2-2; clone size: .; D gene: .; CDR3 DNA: TGTGCCAGCAGCCAAGATCCGTTTGGCGGGGAGCTGTTTTTT; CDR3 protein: CASSQDPFGGELFF
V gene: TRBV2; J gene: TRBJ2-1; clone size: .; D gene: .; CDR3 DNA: TGTGCCAGCAGGACAGGACACTACAATGAGCAGTTCTTC; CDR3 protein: CASRTGHYNEQFF
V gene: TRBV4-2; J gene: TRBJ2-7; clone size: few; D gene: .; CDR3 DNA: TGTGCCAGCAGCCAAGCCCGGTCCCAAGGCCCGGGCGAGCAGTACTTC; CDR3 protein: CASSQARSQGPGEQYF
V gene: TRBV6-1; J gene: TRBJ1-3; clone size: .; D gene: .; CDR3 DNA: TGTGCCAGCCGGAGTCGTCTTGGAAACACCATATATTTT; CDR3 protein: CASRSRLGNTIYF
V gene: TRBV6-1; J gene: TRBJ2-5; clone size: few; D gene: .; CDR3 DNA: TGTGCCAGCAGTGCGAACCAAGAGACCCAGTACTTC; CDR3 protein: CASSANQETQYF
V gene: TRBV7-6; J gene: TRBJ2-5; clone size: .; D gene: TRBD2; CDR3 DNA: TGTGCCAGCAGCTTAGTCCTAGCGGGAGGGCTGCAGGAGACCCAGTACTTC; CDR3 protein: CASSLVLAGGLQETQYF
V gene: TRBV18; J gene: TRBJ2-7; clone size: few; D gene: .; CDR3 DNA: TGTGCCAGCTCGCCTTCGGGCTCCGGCGAGCAGTACTTC; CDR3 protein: CASSPSGSGEQYF
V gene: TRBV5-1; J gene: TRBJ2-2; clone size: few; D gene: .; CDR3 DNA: TGCGCCAGCAGCTTGGGGGCCCTGATCACCGGGGAGCTGTTTTTT; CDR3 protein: CASSLGALITGELFF
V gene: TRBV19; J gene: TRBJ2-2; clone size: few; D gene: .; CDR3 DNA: TGTGCCAGTAGTACTGACACGAACACCGGGGAGCTGTTTTTT; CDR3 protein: CASSTDTNTGELFF
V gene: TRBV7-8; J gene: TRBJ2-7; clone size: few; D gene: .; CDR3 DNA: TGTGCCAGCAGCTTAGTTGGGACGGGCGAAGCCTACGAGCAGTACTTC; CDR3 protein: CASSLVGTGEAYEQYF
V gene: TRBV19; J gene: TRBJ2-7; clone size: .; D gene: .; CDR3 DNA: TGTGCCAGTAGTATAGGTGGCTTTGGGGAGCAGTACTTC; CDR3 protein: CASSIGGFGEQYF
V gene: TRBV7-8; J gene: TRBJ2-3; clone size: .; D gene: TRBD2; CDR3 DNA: TGTGCCAGCAGCTTAGCCATACTAGCGGGAGTCGCAGATACGCAGTATTTT; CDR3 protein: CASSLAILAGVADTQYF
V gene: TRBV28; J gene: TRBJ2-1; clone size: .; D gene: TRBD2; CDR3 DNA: TGTGCCAGCAGTCGCGGGAGTAGCTCCTACAATGAGCAGTTCTTC; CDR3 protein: CASSRGSSSYNEQFF
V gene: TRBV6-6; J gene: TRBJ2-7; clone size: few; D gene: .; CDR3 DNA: TGTGCCAGCAGTTACCTGGGAGTCTCCTACGAGCAGTACTTC; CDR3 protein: CASSYLGVSYEQYF
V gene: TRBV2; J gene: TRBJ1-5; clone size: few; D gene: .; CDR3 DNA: TGTGCCAGCAGTGACGACAGACGTGGTCAGCCCCAGCATTTT; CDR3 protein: CASSDDRRGQPQHF
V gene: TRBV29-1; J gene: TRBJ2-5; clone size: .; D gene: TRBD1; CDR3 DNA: TGCAGCGTGGGAGGGACAGGGGCACGCGAGACCCAGTACTTC; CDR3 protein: CSVGGTGARETQYF
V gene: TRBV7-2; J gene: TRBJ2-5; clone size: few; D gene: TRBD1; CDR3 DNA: TGTGCCAGCAGCTCGGGACAGGCACAAGAGACCCAGTACTTC; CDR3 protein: CASSSGQAQETQYF
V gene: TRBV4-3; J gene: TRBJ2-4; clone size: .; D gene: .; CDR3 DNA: TGCGCCAGCAGCCAAGGGGTGCCGCTAGCCAAAAACATTCAGTACTTC; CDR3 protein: CASSQGVPLAKNIQYF
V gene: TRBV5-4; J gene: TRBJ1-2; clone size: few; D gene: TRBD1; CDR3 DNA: TGTGCCAGCAGCTCCCAAACAGGGGTGCGCTATGGCTACACCTTC; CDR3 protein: CASSSQTGVRYGYTF
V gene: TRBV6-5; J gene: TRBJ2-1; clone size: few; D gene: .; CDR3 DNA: TGTGCCAGCAGTAGCCAGGGGGGAAAGCAGTTCTTC; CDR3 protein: CASSSQGGKQFF
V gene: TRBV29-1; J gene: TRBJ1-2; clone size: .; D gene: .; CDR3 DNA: TGCAGCGTGGACCGGGGCGTATATGGCTACACCTTC; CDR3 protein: CSVDRGVYGYTF
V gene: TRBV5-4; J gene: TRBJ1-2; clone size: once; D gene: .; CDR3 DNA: TGTGCCAGCAGCTTGTATCAGGGGACCTATGGCTACACCTTC; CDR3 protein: CASSLYQGTYGYTF
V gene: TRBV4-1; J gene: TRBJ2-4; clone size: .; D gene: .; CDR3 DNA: TGCGCCAGCAGCCAGCTAGATCCCAAAAACATTCAGTACTTC; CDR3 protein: CASSQLDPKNIQYF
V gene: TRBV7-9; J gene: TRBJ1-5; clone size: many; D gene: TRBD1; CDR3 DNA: TGTGCCAGCAGCTGGGGACAGGGGGATCAGCCCCAGCATTTT; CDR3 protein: CASSWGQGDQPQHF
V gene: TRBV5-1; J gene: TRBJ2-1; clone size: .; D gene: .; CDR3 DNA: TGCGCCAGCAGCGGAGCTTCGACGGAGAATGAGCAGTTCTTC; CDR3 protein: CASSGASTENEQFF
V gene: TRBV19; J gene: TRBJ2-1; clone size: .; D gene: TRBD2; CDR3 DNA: TGTGCCAGTAATGGTCTAGCTAGCGGGATCTCTGGTGAGCAGTTCTTC; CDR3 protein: CASNGLASGISGEQFF
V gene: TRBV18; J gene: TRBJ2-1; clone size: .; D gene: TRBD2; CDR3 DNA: TGTGCCAGCTCACCCGGACTAGCGGGAGTAGGTGAGCAGTTCTTC; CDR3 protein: CASSPGLAGVGEQFF
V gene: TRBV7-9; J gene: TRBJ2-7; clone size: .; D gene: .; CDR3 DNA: TGTGCCAGCAGCCTCGCCCGAGAGCAGTACTTC; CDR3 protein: CASSLAREQYF
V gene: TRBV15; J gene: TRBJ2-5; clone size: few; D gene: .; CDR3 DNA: TGTGCCACCAGATTGGGTGGACGGTGGGAGCAGTACTTC; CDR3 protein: CATRLGGRWEQYF